The 9 T cell receptor beta chains below come from one sample, sequenced in a study of blood T cell repertoires in COVID-19. Measured with immunoSEQ multiplex PCR; TCRdb has only the in-frame clones, and not every one. The table has 150,000 to 200,000 clones, about 80% seen once. The specimen was peripheral blood. The receptors here all came from a man between 60 and 75 years old with acute or convalescent COVID-19.

The rearrangement uses TRBV4-2 and TRBJ2-7; possibly TRBD1 for D (6 bases). This CDR3 region has 15 residues. Germline CDR1 is LGHNA and CDR2 is YNFKEQ. The V end lost 2 bases, the J end lost 0 bases, and 11 bases lay between the germline ends. The CDR3 reads CASSQYDRTSYEQYF. The CDR3, as DNA: TGTGCCAGCAGCCAATACGACAGGACCTCCTACGAGCAGTACTTC.

V and J are TRBV19 and TRBJ2-2; no reliable D call. The ends were cut back, 1 base at V and 1 base at J, with 10 bases in the middle. The CDR3 is made up of 16 amino acids. CDR1 and CDR2 (germline): LNHDA, SQIVND (reference sequence). This CDR3 reads CASSIVTAGNTGELFF. CDR3 nucleotides: TGTGCCAGTAGTATAGTAACGGCAGGGAACACCGGGGAGCTGTTTTTT.

V gene TRBV5-8 combines with J gene TRBJ1-6; no clear D. Looked up from germline, CDR1 is SGHTS and CDR2 is YDEGEE. The CDR3 extends over 13 amino acids. V gave up 4 bases and J gave up 3 bases, with 5 bases separating them. The DNA of the CDR3 is TGTGCCAGCAGCCAAAACTATAATTCACCCCTCCACTTT. Encoded protein: CASSQNYNSPLHF.

The chain uses TRBV4-1 and TRBJ2-4; 9 nucleotides match TRBD2. The germline gives CDR1 MGHRA, CDR2 YSYEKL. V dropped 1 base and J dropped 0; count of bases not matched to a gene: 10. The CDR3 length is 19 residues. The CDR3 DNA is TGCGCCAGCAGCCAAGGTCCTAGCGGGGACCCCGGAGCCAAAAACATTCAGTACTTC. Its translation: CASSQGPSGDPGAKNIQYF.

The DNA for the CDR3 is TGTGCCAGCAGCTTGGCAGGGTTTAACTATGGCTACACCTTC. Amino acids: CASSLAGFNYGYTF. This rearrangement joins TRBV5-8 to TRBJ1-2; D perhaps matches TRBD1 (5 bases). This CDR3 comprises 14 residues. With 0 bases removed from V and 1 base from J, the gap between germline ends came to 7 bases. CDR1 is SGHTS and CDR2 is YDEGEE in the germline V gene.

This clone showed up just a few times. V usage is TRBV28 and J usage is TRBJ1-3, with D maybe TRBD1 (6 bases). The germline V gene encodes CDR1 MDHEN and CDR2 SYDVKM. The CDR3 runs 15 residues. The V end was cut by 6 bases, the J end by 4 bases, with 16 bases between. CDR3 DNA sequence: TGTGCCAGCAGACCCTACTACAGGGCGGGAAACACCATATATTTT. Protein sequence: CASRPYYRAGNTIYF.

V gene TRBV5-1 combines with J gene TRBJ1-5; TRBD1 is a possible D gene (6 bases). The germline V gene encodes CDR1 SGHRS and CDR2 YFSETQ. The V gene lost 0 bases and the J gene lost 2 bases, with 6 bases spanning the gap. The CDR3 has 14 residues. The CDR3: CASSLDRGNQPQHF. The DNA of the CDR3 is TGCGCCAGCAGCTTGGACAGGGGCAATCAGCCCCAGCATTTT.

J is TRBJ1-1 and V is TRBV2; D ambiguous. The CDR3 sequence is 14 residues long. The germline V gene encodes CDR1 SNHLY and CDR2 FYNNEI. V was clipped by 3 bases and J by 0 bases, with 8 bases between them. The CDR3 is CASSDRGLNTEAFF. CDR3 DNA: TGTGCCAGCAGTGACCGGGGATTGAACACTGAAGCTTTCTTT.

The V gene is TRBV12-1, the J gene TRBJ1-2; the tabulated D call, TRBD1, remains unverified against the DNA. TRBV12-1 is a listed pseudogene. The CDR3 has 13 amino acids. DNA for the CDR3: TGTGCCAGCAGCAATAACAGGCGGTGTGGCTACACCTTC. As protein: CASSNNRRCGYTF.